The rows below give T cell receptor beta chains drawn from one sample of a study of T cells in Graves' hyperthyroidism and ophthalmopathy. Via MiXCR, TCRdb re-called the multiplex PCR reads, giving one row per CDR3 protein. Counted here are approximately 610,000 distinct CDR3 sequences, roughly 14% occurring once; the ten biggest clones make up roughly 4.5%. Sequencing was done on a sample of blood. Every receptor here comes from a woman aged 40 to 50 with Graves' ophthalmopathy. CDR3s include the opening cysteine and the closing phenylalanine or tryptophan. The D gene is left open where the match is weak. For some rows the clone size is stated as once, few or many, or as a class when expanded; others skip it.

j_call v_call d_call clone_size cdr3_aa cdr3_nt
TRBJ1-1 TRBV5-1 - many CASSFGFMNTEAFF TGCGCCAGCAGCTTCGGGTTTATGAACACTGAAGCTTTCTTT
TRBJ1-2 TRBV28 TRBD1 many CASSLEGAAGYGYTF TGTGCCAGCAGTTTAGAGGGGGCAGCAGGCTATGGCTACACCTTC
TRBJ2-7 TRBV10-3 - many CAIKTGLSDYEQYF TGTGCCATCAAAACAGGATTAAGTGACTACGAGCAGTACTTC
TRBJ2-6 TRBV20-1 - - CSARDMGYGANVLTF TGCAGTGCTAGAGATATGGGTTATGGGGCCAACGTCCTGACTTTC
TRBJ1-1 TRBV10-3 - many CAIRRTENTEAFF TGTGCCATCAGAAGGACAGAAAACACTGAAGCTTTCTTT
TRBJ2-5 TRBV7-9 - many CASSLNGQGQETQYF TGTGCCAGCAGCTTAAACGGGCAGGGGCAAGAGACCCAGTACTTC
TRBJ1-2 TRBV6-2/TRBV6-3 - many CAVRENYGYTF TGTGCCGTGAGAGAGAACTATGGCTACACCTTC
TRBJ1-2 TRBV18 TRBD1 - CASSPLRGQGTHGYTF TGTGCCAGCTCACCACTTAGAGGACAGGGAACCCATGGCTACACCTTC
TRBJ2-7 TRBV28 TRBD1 many CASSPGTGYNEQYF TGTGCCAGCAGCCCCGGGACAGGGTACAACGAGCAGTACTTC
TRBJ2-7 TRBV28 - many CASSLGTAGYF TGTGCCAGCAGTTTGGGGACGGCCGGGTACTTC
TRBJ1-5 TRBV12-3/TRBV12-4 TRBD1 many CASSLVDREQPQHF TGTGCCAGCAGTTTAGTAGACAGGGAACAGCCCCAGCATTTT
TRBJ2-1 TRBV28 TRBD2 many CASSHLADNNEQFF TGTGCCAGCAGTCATCTAGCGGACAACAATGAGCAGTTCTTC
TRBJ2-7 TRBV12-3/TRBV12-4 TRBD2 - CASSPQGSGRSSYEQYF TGTGCCAGCAGCCCCCAGGGTAGCGGGAGAAGCTCCTACGAGCAGTACTTC
TRBJ1-6 TRBV9 - - CASSAGTVNSPLHF TGTGCCAGCAGCGCCGGGACGGTGAATTCACCCCTCCACTTT
TRBJ1-1 TRBV19 TRBD1 - CASRDRWGQGPNTEAFF TGTGCCAGTAGGGACCGCTGGGGACAGGGTCCGAACACTGAAGCTTTCTTT
TRBJ1-1 TRBV12-3/TRBV12-4 TRBD1 many CASSAMDRAIGTEAFF TGTGCCAGCAGTGCGATGGACAGGGCTATAGGGACTGAAGCTTTCTTT
TRBJ2-7 TRBV27 TRBD1 - CASRTQGQVYEQYF TGTGCCAGCAGGACACAGGGGCAGGTCTACGAGCAGTACTTC
TRBJ2-5 TRBV28 - many CASKGSATGQETQYF TGTGCCAGCAAGGGATCGGCAACAGGCCAAGAGACCCAGTACTTC